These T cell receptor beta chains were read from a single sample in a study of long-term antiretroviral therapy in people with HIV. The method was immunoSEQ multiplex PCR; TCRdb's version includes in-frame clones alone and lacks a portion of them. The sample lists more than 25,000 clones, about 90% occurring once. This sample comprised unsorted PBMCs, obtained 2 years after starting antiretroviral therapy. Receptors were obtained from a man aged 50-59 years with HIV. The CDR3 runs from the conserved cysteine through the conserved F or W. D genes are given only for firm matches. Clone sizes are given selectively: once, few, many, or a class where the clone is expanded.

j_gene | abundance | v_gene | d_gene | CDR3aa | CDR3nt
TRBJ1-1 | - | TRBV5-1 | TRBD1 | CASSRSGTGGTEAFF | TGCGCCAGCAGCCGGTCCGGGACAGGGGGCACTGAAGCTTTCTTT
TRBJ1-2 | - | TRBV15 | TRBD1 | CATSRDVWGQPYGYTF | TGTGCCACCAGCAGAGACGTCTGGGGACAGCCCTATGGCTACACCTTC
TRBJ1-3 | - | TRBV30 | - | CAWSRGPEGNTIYF | TGTGCCTGGAGTAGGGGACCGGAGGGAAACACCATATATTTT
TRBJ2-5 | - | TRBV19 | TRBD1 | CASSVQGAGETQYF | TGTGCCAGTAGTGTACAGGGGGCGGGAGAGACCCAGTACTTC
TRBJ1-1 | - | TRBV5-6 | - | CASSPIFSEAPSNTEAFF | TGTGCCAGCAGCCCGATTTTTTCGGAGGCGCCATCGAACACTGAAGCTTTCTTT
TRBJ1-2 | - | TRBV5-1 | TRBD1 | CASSRWGTGRYGYTF | TGCGCCAGCAGCCGCTGGGGGACAGGACGCTATGGCTACACCTTC
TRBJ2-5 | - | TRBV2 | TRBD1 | CASSAETGAETQYF | TGTGCCAGCAGTGCGGAGACAGGGGCAGAGACCCAGTACTTC
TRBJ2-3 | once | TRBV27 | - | CASSLRGPDTQYF | TGTGCCAGCAGTTTAAGGGGCCCAGATACGCAGTATTTT
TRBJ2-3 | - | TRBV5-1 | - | CASSLAGLGGSTDTQYF | TGCGCCAGCAGCTTGGCCGGGTTGGGGGGTAGCACAGATACGCAGTATTTT
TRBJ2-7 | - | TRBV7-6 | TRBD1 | CASSLASTGSSYEQYF | TGTGCCAGCAGCTTAGCCTCGACAGGGAGCTCCTACGAGCAGTACTTC
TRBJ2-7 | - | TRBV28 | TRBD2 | CASSFGVGGYSSYEQYF | TGTGCCAGCAGTTTTGGTGTGGGGGGGTACAGCTCCTACGAGCAGTACTTC
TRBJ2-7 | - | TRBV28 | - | CATGLIFEQYF | TGTGCCACAGGACTAATTTTCGAGCAGTACTTC
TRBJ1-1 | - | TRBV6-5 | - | CASSTPLRGTEAFF | TGTGCCAGCAGTACTCCCCTCAGGGGCACTGAAGCTTTCTTT
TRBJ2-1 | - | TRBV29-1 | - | CSVLGQGGYNEQFF | TGCAGCGTTTTAGGTCAAGGGGGATACAATGAGCAGTTCTTC
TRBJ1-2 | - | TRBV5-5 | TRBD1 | CASSPGQLYGYTF | TGTGCCAGCAGCCCGGGACAGCTCTATGGCTACACCTTC
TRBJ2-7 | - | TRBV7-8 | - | CASSYDSNYEQYF | TGTGCCAGCAGCTACGACAGCAACTACGAGCAGTACTTC